A selection of T cell receptor beta chains follows, all from one sample in a study of blood T cells in healthy people across ages. TCRdb redid the calling of the 5' RACE reads with MiXCR, one entry per CDR3 protein. The data show 1.8 million or so distinct CDR3 sequences, 30% to 40% seen once. The source material was blood. The origin of the receptors is a human donor in good health. Both conserved end residues are part of each CDR3. D genes are given only for firm matches. The size field is filled for only some rows; it gives once, few, many or a size class.

v_call,j_call,d_call,clone_size,cdr3_nt,cdr3_aa
TRBV29-1,TRBJ1-1,.,.,TGCAGCGCCGGAGATCGGGGCACTGAAGCTTTCTTT,CSAGDRGTEAFF
TRBV30,TRBJ2-7,TRBD1,many,TGTGCCTGGAGTAAGGCAGGGGGCTCCTACGAGCAGTACTTC,CAWSKAGGSYEQYF
TRBV6-5,TRBJ1-1,.,few,TGTGCCAGCAGTTACTTAGGACGAGGTTCGATTGACACTGAAGCTTTCTTT,CASSYLGRGSIDTEAFF
TRBV7-8,TRBJ2-4,.,few,TGTGCCAGCAGCCAAGCTCCCCGGGGGAACATTCAGTACTTC,CASSQAPRGNIQYF
TRBV29-1,TRBJ2-5,TRBD2,few,TGCAGCGTTGAGTCGGGGGGGTCAGGGGAGCAGTACTTC,CSVESGGSGEQYF
TRBV12-3/TRBV12-4,TRBJ1-2,.,few,TGTGCCAGCAGTTTAGGTGGGGGGCCTTATGGCTACACCTTC,CASSLGGGPYGYTF
TRBV20-1,TRBJ2-7,.,few,TGCAGTGCAAAGGTTAATCTCGACGAGCAGTACTTC,CSAKVNLDEQYF
TRBV4-1,TRBJ2-7,TRBD2,.,TGCGCCAGCAGCGGCCGGGGAGGGTCCCACGAGCAGTACTTC,CASSGRGGSHEQYF
TRBV12-3/TRBV12-4,TRBJ1-2,.,.,TGTGCCAGCAGTTTATACAGGGCCACCTATGGCTACACCTTC,CASSLYRATYGYTF
TRBV4-3,TRBJ1-5,.,.,TGCGCCAGCAGCCAAGAGGCCTGGGGACAGCCCCAGCATTTT,CASSQEAWGQPQHF
TRBV2,TRBJ1-5,.,.,TGTGCCAGCACCCCCAGGGCCAATCAGCCCCAGCATTTT,CASTPRANQPQHF
TRBV10-3,TRBJ2-5,TRBD1,few,TGTGCCATCAGTGATCCCGGACAGGCTTCCCTACAGTACTTC,CAISDPGQASLQYF
TRBV20-1,TRBJ1-6,TRBD1,.,TGCAGTGCTAGAGAGGACAGGATTTCACCCCTCCACTTT,CSAREDRISPLHF
TRBV7-9,TRBJ2-1,TRBD2,.,TGTGCCAGCAGCTTAGTACTAGCGGGGGGGCCTGGGGAGCAGTTCTTC,CASSLVLAGGPGEQFF
TRBV2,TRBJ2-7,.,.,TGTGCCAGCACGTCGGACAGCTACGAGCAGTACTTC,CASTSDSYEQYF
TRBV4-1,TRBJ2-1,.,.,TGCGCCAGCACCCAGCTTCTAGCTTGGGACAATGAGCAGTTCTTC,CASTQLLAWDNEQFF
TRBV5-1,TRBJ2-3,.,once,TGCGCCAGCAGCCCGTTAGACCGTACGGCCACAGATACGCAGTATTTT,CASSPLDRTATDTQYF
TRBV5-1,TRBJ1-1,.,few,TGCGCCAGCAGCTTGGTAGTTGAAGACACTGAAGCTTTCTTT,CASSLVVEDTEAFF
TRBV20-1,TRBJ2-5,TRBD2,.,TGCAGTGCTAGAGATTTGCGGGGGAAGGAGACCCAGTACTTC,CSARDLRGKETQYF
TRBV4-1,TRBJ2-6,.,.,TGCGCCAGCAGCCAAGATGGGCAGGGAAGACCTGGGGCCAACGTCCTGACTTTC,CASSQDGQGRPGANVLTF